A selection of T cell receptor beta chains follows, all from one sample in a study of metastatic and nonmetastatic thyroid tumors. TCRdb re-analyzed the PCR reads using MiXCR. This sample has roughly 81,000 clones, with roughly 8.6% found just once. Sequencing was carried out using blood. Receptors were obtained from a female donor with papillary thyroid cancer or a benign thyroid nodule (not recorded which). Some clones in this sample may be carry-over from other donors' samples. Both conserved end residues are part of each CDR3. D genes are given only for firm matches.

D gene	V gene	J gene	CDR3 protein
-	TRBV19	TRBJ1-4	CASGDGSNEKLFF
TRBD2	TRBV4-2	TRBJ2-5	CASSQRLAGSQETQYF
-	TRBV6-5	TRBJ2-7	CASTPEGGAGSREQYF
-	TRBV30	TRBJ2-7	CAWGPYYEQYF
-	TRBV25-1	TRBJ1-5	CASSEYGGGNQPQHF
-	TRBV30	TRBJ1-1	CAWDGNTEAFF
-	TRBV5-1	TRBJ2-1	CASSLGDLPGSEQFF
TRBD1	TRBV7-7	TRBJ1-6	CASSVGQTYNSPLHF
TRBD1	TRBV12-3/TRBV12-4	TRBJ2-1	CASSQGTDYNEQFF
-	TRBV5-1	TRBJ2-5	CASSGGVGAQETQYF
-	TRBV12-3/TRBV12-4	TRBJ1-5	CASSFSGSQPQHF
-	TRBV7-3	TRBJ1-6	CASSAQDGVLHF